This T cell receptor beta chain was sequenced in a study of molecular identifiers for immune sequencing clone quantification. In the study overall: Across replicate runs, RNA obtained from approximately 20,000 or 100,000 naive CD8 cells was divided into five, with four undergoing sequencing.

This clonotype was recorded at least ten times. Its specificity is not known. Whole-study results and caveats: Under 1% of molecules in naive cells, but over 99% of effector molecules, belonged to clones above 20 RNA copies.

Naive CD8 T cells were sorted, and the gate applied was CD8+CD4-CCR7+CD45RA+. In preparing bulk TCR libraries, previously described methods and listed TCR primers were used. Each CDR3 protein is one row after TCRdb ran MiXCR on the PCR reads. This sample yields about 640,000 distinct CDR3 sequences, of which 15% to 20% are seen a single time; 0.7% to 1% belongs to the top ten. Trimming shortened V by 7 bases and J by 0 bases, and 18 bases separated the two germline ends. The CDR3 runs to 17 residues. CDR1 is KGHDR and CDR2 is SFDVKD in the germline V gene. V usage is TRBV24-1 and J usage is TRBJ2-1; D is tentatively TRBD1 or TRBD2 (5 bases each). The sequencing input was naive CD8+ T cells from blood, with Jurkat cell RNA spiked in. Subset noted: FACS-sorted CD8+CD4-CCR7+CD45RA+ naive T cells. The receptor was derived from a human donor in good health. Some libraries in this study had Jurkat cell RNA spiked in. CDR3 loop: CATRSTPGTDSYNEQFF. CDR3 DNA: TGTGCCACCAGGTCTACCCCCGGGACGGACTCCTACAATGAGCAGTTCTTC.